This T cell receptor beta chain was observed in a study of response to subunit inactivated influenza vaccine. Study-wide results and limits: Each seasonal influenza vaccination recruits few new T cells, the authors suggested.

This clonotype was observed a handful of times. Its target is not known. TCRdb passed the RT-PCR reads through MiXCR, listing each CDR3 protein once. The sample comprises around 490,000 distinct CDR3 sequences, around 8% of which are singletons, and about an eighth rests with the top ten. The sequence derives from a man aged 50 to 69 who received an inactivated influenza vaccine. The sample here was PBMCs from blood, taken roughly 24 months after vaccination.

Here the CDR3 reads CASSFASRGRDNEQFF. As DNA, the CDR3 is TGTGCCAGCTCATTCGCTAGCCGCGGGAGGGACAATGAGCAGTTCTTC. This sequence joins TRBV18 and TRBJ2-1, with 9 nucleotides matching TRBD2. The junction had 10 bases not matched to a gene; V was cut back by 5 bases and J by 5 bases. This CDR3 comprises 16 residues. Germline-derived CDR1 and CDR2 are KGHSH and LQKENI.